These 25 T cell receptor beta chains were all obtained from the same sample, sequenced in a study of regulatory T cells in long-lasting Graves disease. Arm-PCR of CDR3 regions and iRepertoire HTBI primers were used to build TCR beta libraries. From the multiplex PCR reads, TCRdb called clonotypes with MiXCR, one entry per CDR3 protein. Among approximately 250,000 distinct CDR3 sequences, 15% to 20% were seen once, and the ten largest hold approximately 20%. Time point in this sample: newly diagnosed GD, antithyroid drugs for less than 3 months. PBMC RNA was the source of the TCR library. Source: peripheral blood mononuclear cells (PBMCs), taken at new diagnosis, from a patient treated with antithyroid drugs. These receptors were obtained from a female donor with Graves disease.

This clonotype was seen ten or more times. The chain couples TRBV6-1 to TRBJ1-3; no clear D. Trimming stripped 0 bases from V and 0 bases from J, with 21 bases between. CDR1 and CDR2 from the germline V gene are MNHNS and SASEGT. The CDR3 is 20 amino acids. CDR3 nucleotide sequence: TGTGCCAGCAGTGAAGCGCTTCGGTGGACGACATACTTCTCTGGAAACACCATATATTTT. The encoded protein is CASSEALRWTTYFSGNTIYF.

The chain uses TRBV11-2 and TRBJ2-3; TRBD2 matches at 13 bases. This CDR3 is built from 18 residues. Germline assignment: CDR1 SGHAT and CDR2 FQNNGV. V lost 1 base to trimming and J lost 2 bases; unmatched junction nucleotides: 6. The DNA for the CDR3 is TGTGCCAGCAGCTTAGCCTGGACTAGCGGGGGTCTCACAGATACGCAGTATTTT. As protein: CASSLAWTSGGLTDTQYF.

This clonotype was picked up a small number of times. The CDR3 DNA sequence: TGTGCCTCAACCGGGTCCCGACAGGGGGGTGAAGCTTTCTTT. It codes for CASTGSRQGGEAFF. The chain has TRBV6-1 and TRBJ1-1, with 9 bases fitting TRBD1. The V and J ends lost 11 bases and 7 bases, in that order; junction bases with no gene match: 14. The germline gives CDR1 MNHNS, CDR2 SASEGT. The CDR3 is 14 amino acids.

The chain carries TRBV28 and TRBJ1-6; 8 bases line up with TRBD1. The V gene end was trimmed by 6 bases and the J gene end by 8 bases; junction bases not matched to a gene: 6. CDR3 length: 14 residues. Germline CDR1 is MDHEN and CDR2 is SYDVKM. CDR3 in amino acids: CASSQGAGYSPLHF. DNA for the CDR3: TGTGCCAGCAGCCAGGGGGCCGGGTATTCACCCCTCCACTTT.

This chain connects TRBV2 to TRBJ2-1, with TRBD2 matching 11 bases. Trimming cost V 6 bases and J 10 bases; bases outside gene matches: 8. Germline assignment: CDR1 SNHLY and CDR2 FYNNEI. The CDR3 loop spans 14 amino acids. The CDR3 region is CASSFTLAGGEQFF. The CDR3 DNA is TGTGCCAGCAGCTTTACCCTAGCGGGAGGCGAGCAGTTCTTC.

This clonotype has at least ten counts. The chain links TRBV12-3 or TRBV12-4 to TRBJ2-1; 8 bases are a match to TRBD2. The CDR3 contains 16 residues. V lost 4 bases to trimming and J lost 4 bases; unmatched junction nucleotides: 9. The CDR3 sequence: CASSSTSAGGYNEQFF. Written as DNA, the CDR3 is TGTGCCAGCAGTTCTACTAGCGCGGGGGGTTACAATGAGCAGTTCTTC.

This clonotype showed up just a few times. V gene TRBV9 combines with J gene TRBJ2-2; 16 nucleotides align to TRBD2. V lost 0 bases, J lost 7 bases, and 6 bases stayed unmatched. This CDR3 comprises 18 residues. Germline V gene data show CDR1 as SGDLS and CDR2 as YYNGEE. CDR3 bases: TGTGCCAGCAGCGTAGAGGGGACTAGCGGGAGGGCCGGCGGGGAGCTGTTTTTT. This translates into CASSVEGTSGRAGGELFF.

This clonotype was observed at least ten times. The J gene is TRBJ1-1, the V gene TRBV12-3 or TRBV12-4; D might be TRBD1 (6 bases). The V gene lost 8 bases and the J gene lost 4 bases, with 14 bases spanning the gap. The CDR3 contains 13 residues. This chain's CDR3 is CASSPRGGTEAFF. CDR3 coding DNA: TGTGCCAGCTCACCAAGGGGGGGCACTGAAGCTTTCTTT.

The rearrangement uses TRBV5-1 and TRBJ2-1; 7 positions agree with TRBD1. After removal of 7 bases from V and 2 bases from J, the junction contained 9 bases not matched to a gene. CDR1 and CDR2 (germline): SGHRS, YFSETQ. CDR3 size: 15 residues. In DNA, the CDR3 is TGCGCCAGCTCCGAAGACAGGGCAGCCTACAATGAGCAGTTCTTC. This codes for CASSEDRAAYNEQFF.

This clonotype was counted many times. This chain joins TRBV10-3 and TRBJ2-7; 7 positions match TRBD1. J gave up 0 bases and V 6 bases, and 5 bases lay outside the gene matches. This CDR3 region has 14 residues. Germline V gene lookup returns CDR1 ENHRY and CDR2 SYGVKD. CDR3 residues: CAIRRDSSSYEQYF. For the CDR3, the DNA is TGTGCCATCAGAAGGGACAGCAGCTCCTACGAGCAGTACTTC.

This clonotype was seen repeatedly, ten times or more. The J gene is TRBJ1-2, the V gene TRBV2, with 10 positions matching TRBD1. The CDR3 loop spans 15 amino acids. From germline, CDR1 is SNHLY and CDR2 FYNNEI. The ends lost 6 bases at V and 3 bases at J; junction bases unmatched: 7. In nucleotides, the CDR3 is TGTGCCAGCAGCAGACAGGGGGCGATGGACTATGGCTACACCTTC. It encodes CASSRQGAMDYGYTF.

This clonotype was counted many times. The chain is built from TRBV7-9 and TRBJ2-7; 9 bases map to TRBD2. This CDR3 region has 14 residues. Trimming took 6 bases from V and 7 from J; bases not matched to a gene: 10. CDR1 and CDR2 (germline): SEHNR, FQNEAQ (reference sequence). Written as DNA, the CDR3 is TGTGCCAGCAGTCTTACAGCGGGAGGAGCTGAGCAGTACTTC. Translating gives CASSLTAGGAEQYF.

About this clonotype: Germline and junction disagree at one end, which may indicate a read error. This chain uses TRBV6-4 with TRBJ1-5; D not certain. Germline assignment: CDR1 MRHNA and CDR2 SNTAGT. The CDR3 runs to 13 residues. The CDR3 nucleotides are TGTGCCAGCAGTTTCGGGAGCAATCAGCCCCGGCATTTT. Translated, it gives CASSFGSNQPRHF.

The CDR3 protein is CASSQGSTSGKYPIGEQFF. The CDR3 DNA reads TGCGCCAGCAGCCAAGGTTCAACTAGCGGGAAATACCCCATCGGCGAGCAGTTCTTC. The chain couples TRBV4-3 to TRBJ2-1; 10 bases are a match to TRBD2. The germline V gene encodes CDR1 LGHNA and CDR2 YSLEER. Trimming removed 1 base from V and 10 bases from J; junction bases left unmatched: 19. The CDR3 loop spans 19 amino acids.

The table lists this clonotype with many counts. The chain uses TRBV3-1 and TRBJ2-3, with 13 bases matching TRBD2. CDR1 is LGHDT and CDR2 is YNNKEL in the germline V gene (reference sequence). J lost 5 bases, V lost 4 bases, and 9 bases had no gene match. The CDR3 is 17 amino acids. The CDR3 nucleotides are TGTGCCAGCAGCCCCAGGACTAGCGGGGGCCTCATAGATACGCAGTATTTT. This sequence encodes CASSPRTSGGLIDTQYF.

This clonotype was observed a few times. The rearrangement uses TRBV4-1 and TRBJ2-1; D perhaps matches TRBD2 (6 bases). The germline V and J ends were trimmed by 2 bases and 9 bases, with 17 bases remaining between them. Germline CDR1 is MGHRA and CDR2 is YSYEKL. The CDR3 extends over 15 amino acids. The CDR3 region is CASSQHAGSLSEQFF. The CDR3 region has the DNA TGCGCCAGCAGCCAACATGCGGGATCTCTCTCTGAGCAGTTCTTC.

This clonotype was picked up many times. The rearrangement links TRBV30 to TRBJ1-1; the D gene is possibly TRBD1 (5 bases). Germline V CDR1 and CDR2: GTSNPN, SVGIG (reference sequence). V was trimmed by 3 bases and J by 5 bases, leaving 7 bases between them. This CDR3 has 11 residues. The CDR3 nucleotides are TGTGCCTGGAGAAAGGGGACTGAAGCTTTCTTT. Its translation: CAWRKGTEAFF.

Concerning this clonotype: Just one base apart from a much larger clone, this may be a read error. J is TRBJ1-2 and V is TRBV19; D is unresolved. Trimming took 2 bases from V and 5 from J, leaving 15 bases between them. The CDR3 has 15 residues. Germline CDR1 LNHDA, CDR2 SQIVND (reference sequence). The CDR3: CASSIKWARGYGYTF. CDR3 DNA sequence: TGTGCCAGTAGTATAAAATGGGCGCGGGGTTATGGCTACACCTTC.

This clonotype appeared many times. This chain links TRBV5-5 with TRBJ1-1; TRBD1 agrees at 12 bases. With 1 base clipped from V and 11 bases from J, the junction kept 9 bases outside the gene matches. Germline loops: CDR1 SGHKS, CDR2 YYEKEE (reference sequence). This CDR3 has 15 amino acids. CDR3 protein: CASSLYGGTGGMAFF. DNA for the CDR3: TGTGCCAGCAGCTTGTACGGGGGGACAGGGGGCATGGCTTTCTTT.

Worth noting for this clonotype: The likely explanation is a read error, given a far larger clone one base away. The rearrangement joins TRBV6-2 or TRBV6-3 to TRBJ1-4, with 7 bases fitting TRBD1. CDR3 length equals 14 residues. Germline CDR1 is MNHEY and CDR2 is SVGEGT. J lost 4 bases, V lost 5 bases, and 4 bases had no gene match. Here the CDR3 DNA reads TGTGCCAGCAGTGAGACAGGGAATAATGAAAAACTGTTTTTT. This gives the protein CASSETGNNEKLFF.

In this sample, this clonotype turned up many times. CDR3 loop: CASSLSIGGYFSGANVLTF. The DNA for the CDR3 is TGTGCCAGCAGTTTATCGATAGGGGGTTATTTCTCTGGGGCCAACGTCCTGACTTTC. The J gene is TRBJ2-6, the V gene TRBV27, with D possibly being TRBD1 (6 bases). V gave up 0 bases and J gave up 0 bases, with 15 bases separating them. The CDR3 has 19 amino acids. Germline-derived CDR1 and CDR2 are MNHEY and SMNVEV (reference sequence). Variable domain in full (rest from reference TRBV27 and TRBJ2-6): EAQVTQNPRYLITVTGKKLTVTCSQNMNHEYMSWYRQDPGLGLRQIYYSMNVEVTDKGDVPEGYKVSRKEKRNFPLILESPSPNQTSLYFCASSLSIGGYFSGANVLTFGAGSRLTVL.

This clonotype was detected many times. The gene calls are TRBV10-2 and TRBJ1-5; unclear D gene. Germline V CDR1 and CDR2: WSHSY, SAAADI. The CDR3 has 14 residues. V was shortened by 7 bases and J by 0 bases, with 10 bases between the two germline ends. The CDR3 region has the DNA TGCGCCAGCAAAGGCGGAGATAGCAATCAGCCCCAGCATTTT. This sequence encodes CASKGGDSNQPQHF.

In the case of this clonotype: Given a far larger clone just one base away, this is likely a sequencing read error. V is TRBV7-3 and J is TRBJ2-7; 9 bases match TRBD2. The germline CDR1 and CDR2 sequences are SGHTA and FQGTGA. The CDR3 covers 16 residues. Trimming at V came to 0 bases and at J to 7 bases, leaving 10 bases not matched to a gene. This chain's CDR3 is CASSLTGVAGAREQYF. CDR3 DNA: TGTGCCAGCAGCTTAACTGGGGTAGCGGGAGCGAGGGAGCAGTACTTC.

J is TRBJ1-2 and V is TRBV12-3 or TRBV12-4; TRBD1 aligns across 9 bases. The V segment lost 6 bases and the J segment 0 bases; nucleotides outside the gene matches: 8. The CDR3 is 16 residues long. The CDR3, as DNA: TGTGCCAGCAGGCGACCGGGACAGGGAGCTAACTATGGCTACACCTTC. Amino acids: CASRRPGQGANYGYTF.

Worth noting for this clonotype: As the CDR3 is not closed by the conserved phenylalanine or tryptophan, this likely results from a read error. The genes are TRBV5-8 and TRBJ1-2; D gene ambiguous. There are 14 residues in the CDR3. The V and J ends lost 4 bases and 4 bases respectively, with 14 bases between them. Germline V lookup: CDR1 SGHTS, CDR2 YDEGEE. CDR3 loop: CASSHSFIIYGYTL. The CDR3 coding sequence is TGTGCCAGCAGCCACTCATTTATAATCTATGGCTACACCCTC.